This T cell receptor beta chain was recorded in a study of read filtering for tumor transcriptome and immune sequencing. Background on the study: Whole-transcriptome libraries were prepared after DNase treatment.

General study findings and limits: Sorted CD138-negative bone marrow cells were not purified T cells.

Molecular barcoded adaptors covering alpha/delta and beta/gamma chains were used on approximately 440 ng RNA. One entry per CDR3 protein, called by TCRdb with MiXCR from the reads. The sample lists some 41,000 distinct CDR3 sequences; 12% to 15% were seen once. This clonotype was found many times. Its matching antigen is unknown. The CDR3 sequence is 13 residues long. V gave up 7 bases and J gave up 4 bases, with 11 bases separating them. Germline lookup yields CDR1 SNHLY and CDR2 FYNNEI. This receptor was taken from a donor at least 40 years old with multiple myeloma. This chain connects TRBV2 to TRBJ1-5; D possibly corresponds to TRBD1 (6 bases). Sequencing was done on a sample of a population of CD138-negative cells sorted from bone marrow. CDR3 nucleotide sequence: TGTGCCAGCATCCGGGACACTAATCAGCCCCAGCATTTT. This gives the protein CASIRDTNQPQHF.